This T cell receptor (beta chain) originates from a study of tumor-infiltrating lymphocytes in oesophageal squamous cell carcinoma. TCRdb reanalysed the PCR reads using MiXCR and keeps one entry per CDR3 protein. The table has nearly 9,000 distinct CDR3 sequences, less than 75% seen once. The germline V gene has CDR1 MNHNS and CDR2 SASEGT. The germline V and J ends were trimmed by 6 bases and 8 bases, with 21 bases remaining between them. The CDR3 contains 15 residues. This clonotype came up a few times. Sequenced material: esophageal tumor tissue. The TCR originated in a female donor with esophageal squamous cell carcinoma. The rearrangement uses TRBV6-1 and TRBJ2-3; D uncertain. The CDR3 loop reads CASSTTGRRLATQYF. The DNA of the CDR3 is TGTGCCAGCAGCACGACGGGTCGGAGATTGGCTACGCAGTATTTT.